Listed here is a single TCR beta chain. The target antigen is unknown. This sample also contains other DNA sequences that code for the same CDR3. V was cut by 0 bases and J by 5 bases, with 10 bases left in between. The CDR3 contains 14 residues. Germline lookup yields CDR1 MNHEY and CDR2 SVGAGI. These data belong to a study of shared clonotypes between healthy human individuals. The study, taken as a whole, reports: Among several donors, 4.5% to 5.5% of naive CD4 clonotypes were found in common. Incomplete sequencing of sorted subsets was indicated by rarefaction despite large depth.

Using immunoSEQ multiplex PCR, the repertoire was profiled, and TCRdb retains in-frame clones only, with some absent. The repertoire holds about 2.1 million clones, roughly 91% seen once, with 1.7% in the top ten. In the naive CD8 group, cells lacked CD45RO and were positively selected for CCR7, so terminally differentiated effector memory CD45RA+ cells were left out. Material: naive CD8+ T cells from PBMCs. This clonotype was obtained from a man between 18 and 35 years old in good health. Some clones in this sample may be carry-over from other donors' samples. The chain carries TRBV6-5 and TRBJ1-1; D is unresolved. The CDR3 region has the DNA TGTGCCAGCAGTTACTCTAAGGGTGGGACTGAAGCTTTCTTT. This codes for CASSYSKGGTEAFF.